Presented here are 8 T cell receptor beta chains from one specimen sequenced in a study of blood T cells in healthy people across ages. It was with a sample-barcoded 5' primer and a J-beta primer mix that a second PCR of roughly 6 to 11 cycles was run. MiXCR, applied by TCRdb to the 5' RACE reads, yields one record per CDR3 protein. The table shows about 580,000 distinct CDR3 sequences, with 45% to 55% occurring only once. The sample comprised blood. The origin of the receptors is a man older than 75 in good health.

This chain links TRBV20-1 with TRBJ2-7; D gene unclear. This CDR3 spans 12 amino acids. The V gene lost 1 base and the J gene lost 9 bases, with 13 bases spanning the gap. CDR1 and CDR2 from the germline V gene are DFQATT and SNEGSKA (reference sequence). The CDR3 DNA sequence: TGCAGTGCTAGAGGGCCGGATATTGGGCAGTACTTC. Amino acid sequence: CSARGPDIGQYF.

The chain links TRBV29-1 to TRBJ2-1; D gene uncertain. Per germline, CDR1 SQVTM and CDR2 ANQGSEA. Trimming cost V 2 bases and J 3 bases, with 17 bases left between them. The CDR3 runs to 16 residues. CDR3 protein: CSVEYGDTVFYNEQFF. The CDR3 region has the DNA TGCAGCGTTGAATATGGGGATACAGTATTCTACAATGAGCAGTTCTTC.

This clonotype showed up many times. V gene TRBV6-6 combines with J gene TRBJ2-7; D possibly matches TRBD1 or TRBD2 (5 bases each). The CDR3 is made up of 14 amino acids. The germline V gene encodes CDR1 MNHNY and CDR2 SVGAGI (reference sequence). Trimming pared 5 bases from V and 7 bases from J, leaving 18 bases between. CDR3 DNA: TGTGCCAGCAGTCAGGGAGCTTTGGCGTTGGAGCAGTACTTC. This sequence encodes CASSQGALALEQYF.

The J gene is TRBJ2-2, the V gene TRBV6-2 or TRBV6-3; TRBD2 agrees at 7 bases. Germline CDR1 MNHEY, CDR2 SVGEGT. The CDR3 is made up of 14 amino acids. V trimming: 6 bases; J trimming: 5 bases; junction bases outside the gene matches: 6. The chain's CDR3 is CASRTGTTTGELFF. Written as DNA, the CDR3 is TGTGCCAGCAGAACCGGGACTACGACCGGGGAGCTGTTTTTT.

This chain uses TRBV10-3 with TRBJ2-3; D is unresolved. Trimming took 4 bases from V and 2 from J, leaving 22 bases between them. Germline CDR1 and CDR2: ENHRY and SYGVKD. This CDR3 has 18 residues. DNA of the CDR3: TGTGCCATCAGTGTTCTGGAAGGAAGAAGAATCTCCACAGATACGCAGTATTTT. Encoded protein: CAISVLEGRRISTDTQYF.

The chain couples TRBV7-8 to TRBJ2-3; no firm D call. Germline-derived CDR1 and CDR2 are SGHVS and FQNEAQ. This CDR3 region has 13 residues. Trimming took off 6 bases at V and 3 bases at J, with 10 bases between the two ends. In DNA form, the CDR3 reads TGTGCCAGCAGATACACCGCAACAGATACGCAGTATTTT. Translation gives CASRYTATDTQYF.

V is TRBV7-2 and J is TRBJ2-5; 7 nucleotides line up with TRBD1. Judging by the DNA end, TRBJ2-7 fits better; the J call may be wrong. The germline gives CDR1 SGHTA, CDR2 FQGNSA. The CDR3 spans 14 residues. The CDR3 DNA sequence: TGTGCCAGCAGCTTTAACAGGGGTGCGCACGAGCAGTACTTC. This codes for CASSFNRGAHEQYF.

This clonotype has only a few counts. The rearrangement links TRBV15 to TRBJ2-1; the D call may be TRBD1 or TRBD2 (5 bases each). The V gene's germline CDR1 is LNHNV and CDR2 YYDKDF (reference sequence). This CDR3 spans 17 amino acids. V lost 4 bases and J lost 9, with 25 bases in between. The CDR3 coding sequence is TGTGCCACCAGCAACCTCAGGGATGACGCCCTGAGGGGTGAGCAGTTCTTC. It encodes CATSNLRDDALRGEQFF.